This TCR beta chain was sequenced during a study of cytomegalovirus exposure and HLA in healthy donors. Both 60 Vbeta primers and 13 Jbeta primers went into the PCR. This table comes from immunoSEQ multiplex PCR, and its TCRdb copy is limited to in-frame clones, with some not included. The sample holds 200,000 to 250,000 clones, approximately 80% seen once. Trimming removed 4 bases from V and 4 bases from J; junction bases left unmatched: 9. CDR3 length equals 15 residues. CDR1 and CDR2 from the germline V gene are SGHNT and YYREEE (reference sequence). Sequencing was performed on PBMCs. The chain couples TRBV5-4 to TRBJ1-1, with TRBD1 matching 8 bases. The clonotype was recovered from a male donor in good health and CMV-seronegative. The CDR3 spells CASSAGQGRGTEAFF. CDR3 in DNA: TGTGCCAGCAGCGCCGGACAGGGTCGGGGCACTGAAGCTTTCTTT. The variable domain in full, with the rest retrieved from reference TRBV5-4 and TRBJ1-1, is ETGVTQSPTHLIKTRGQQVTLRCSSQSGHNTVSWYQQALGQGPQFIFQYYREEENGRGNFPPRFSGLQFPNYSSELNVNALELDDSALYLCASSAGQGRGTEAFFGQGTRLTVV.